This T cell receptor (beta chain) was found in a study of blood T cell repertoires in COVID-19. V was pared by 9 bases and J by 3 bases, with 4 bases of the junction left unmatched. The CDR3 spans 13 residues. In germline, CDR1 is MDHEN, CDR2 SYDVKM. Original analysis: Reference gene primer amplification in the assay estimated nucleated cell counts. Produced via immunoSEQ multiplex PCR; TCRdb's table is partial and in-frame only. V and J calls and clone size are as listed in that table; D and trimming were resolved from the DNA. Of 100,000 to 150,000 clones in the sample, around 83% are singletons; the top ten hold 5.5% to 6.5%.

The V and J genes are TRBV28 and TRBJ1-3; 8 bases align to TRBD1. Sequencing used peripheral blood. The TCR originated in a man at least 80 years old with active or convalescent COVID-19. The CDR3, as DNA: TGTGCCAGTCAGGGGGCCAATGGAAACACCATATATTTT. Translated: CASQGANGNTIYF.